The present TCR beta chain was sequenced within a study of regulatory T cells in long-lasting Graves disease. Trimming shortened V by 3 bases and J by 3 bases, and 15 bases separated the two germline ends. The CDR3 totals 16 residues. Germline V lookup: CDR1 WSHSY, CDR2 SAAADI. There are many counts of this clonotype. Its antigen remains unidentified. The TCR beta library used iRepertoire HTBI primers with Arm-PCR amplification of CDR3. TCRdb reprocessed the multiplex PCR reads with MiXCR, giving one entry per CDR3 protein. The sample carries hundreds of thousands of distinct CDR3 sequences, 15% to 17% recorded once. General observations from the study: Thyroid tissue was not sampled; only peripheral blood was.

Specified time point: newly diagnosed GD, antithyroid drugs for less than 3 months. From RNA extracted from PBMCs, the TCR library was made. In Xi'an, China, an endocrinology department was the source of patients. This clonotype was obtained from a female donor with Graves disease. The rearrangement joins TRBV10-2 to TRBJ1-5; D remains unclear. Sequenced here: peripheral blood mononuclear cells (PBMCs), sampled at new diagnosis, from a patient treated with antithyroid drugs. The CDR3 sequence is CASSDRSARFNQPQHF. CDR3 in DNA: TGCGCCAGCAGTGATAGGTCAGCGCGGTTCAATCAGCCCCAGCATTTT.